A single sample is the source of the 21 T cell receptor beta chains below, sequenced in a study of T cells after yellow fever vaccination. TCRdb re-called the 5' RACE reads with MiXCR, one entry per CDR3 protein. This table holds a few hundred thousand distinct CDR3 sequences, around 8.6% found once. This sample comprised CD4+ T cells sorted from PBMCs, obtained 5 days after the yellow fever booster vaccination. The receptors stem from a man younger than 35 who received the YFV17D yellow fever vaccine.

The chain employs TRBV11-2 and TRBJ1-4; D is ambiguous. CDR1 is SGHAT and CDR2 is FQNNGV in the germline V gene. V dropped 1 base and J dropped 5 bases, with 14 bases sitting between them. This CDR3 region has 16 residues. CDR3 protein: CASSLVSPSVNEKLFF. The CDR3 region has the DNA TGTGCCAGCAGCTTAGTTTCACCGAGTGTCAATGAAAAACTGTTTTTT.

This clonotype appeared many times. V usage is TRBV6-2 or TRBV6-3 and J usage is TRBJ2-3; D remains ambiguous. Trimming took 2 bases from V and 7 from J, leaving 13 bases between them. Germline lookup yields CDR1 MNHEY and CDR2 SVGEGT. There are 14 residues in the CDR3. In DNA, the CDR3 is TGTGCCAGCAGTTACCCCACGACGACTTATACGCAGTATTTT. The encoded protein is CASSYPTTTYTQYF.

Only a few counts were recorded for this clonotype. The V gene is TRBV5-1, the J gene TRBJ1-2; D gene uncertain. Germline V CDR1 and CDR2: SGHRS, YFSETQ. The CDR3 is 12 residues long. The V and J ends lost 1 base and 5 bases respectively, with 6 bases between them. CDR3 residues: CASSLTEYGYTF. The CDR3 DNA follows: TGCGCCAGCAGCTTGACAGAGTATGGCTACACCTTC.

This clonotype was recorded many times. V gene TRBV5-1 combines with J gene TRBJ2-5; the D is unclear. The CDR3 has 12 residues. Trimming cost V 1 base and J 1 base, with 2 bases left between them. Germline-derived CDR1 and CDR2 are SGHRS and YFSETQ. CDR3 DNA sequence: TGCGCCAGCAGCTTGCTCCAAGAGACCCAGTACTTC. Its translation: CASSLLQETQYF.

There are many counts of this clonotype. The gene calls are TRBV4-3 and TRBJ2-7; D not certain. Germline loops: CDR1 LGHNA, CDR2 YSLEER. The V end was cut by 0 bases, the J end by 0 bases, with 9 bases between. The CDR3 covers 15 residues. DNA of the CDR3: TGCGCCAGCAGCCAAGATTGGTCGAGCTCCTACGAGCAGTACTTC. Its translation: CASSQDWSSSYEQYF.

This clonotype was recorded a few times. CDR3 coding DNA: TGTGCCAGTAGTATAGTCCCGGGCGGTCCCTACGAGCAGTACTTC. Residues: CASSIVPGGPYEQYF. The chain uses TRBV19 and TRBJ2-7, with unresolved D. From germline, CDR1 is LNHDA and CDR2 SQIVND (reference sequence). Deletions cut 1 base from V and 2 bases from J, with 12 bases between. The CDR3 length is 15 residues.

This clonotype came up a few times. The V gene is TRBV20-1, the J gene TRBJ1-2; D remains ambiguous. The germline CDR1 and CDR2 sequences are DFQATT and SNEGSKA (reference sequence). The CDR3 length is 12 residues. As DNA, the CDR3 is TGCATCATCGACGGCCGCCACGGCGGCTACACCTTC. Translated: CIIDGRHGGYTF.

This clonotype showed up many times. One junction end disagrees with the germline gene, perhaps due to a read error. The chain's CDR3 is CASSYSSQPQHF. In DNA form, the CDR3 reads TGTGCCAGCAGTTACAGCAGTCAGCCCCAGCATTTT. The chain is built from TRBV6-6 and TRBJ1-5; D uncertain. The CDR3 spans 12 residues. CDR1 is MNHNY and CDR2 is SVGAGI in the germline V gene (reference sequence).

In nucleotides, the CDR3 is TGCGCCACCTGTCAGGGGGGTTTTTCAGATACGCAGTATTTT. It yields the protein CATCQGGFSDTQYF. The gene calls are TRBV5-1 and TRBJ2-3, with D possibly being TRBD1 (7 bases). Germline CDR1 and CDR2: SGHRS and YFSETQ. The CDR3 spans 14 residues. Trimming took off 9 bases at V and 4 bases at J, with 18 bases between the two ends.

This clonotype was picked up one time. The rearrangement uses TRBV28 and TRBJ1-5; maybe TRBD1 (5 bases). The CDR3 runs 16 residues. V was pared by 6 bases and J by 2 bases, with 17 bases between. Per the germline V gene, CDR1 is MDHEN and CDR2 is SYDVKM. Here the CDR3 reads CASSRYMMGRNQPQHF. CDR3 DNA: TGTGCCAGCAGCCGCTATATGATGGGGCGCAATCAGCCCCAGCATTTT.

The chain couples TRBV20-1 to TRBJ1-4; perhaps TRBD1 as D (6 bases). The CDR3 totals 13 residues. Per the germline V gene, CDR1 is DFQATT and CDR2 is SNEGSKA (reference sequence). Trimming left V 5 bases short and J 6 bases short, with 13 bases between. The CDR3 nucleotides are TGCAGTGCTCCCCTGGACAGTTATGAAAAACTGTTTTTT. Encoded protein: CSAPLDSYEKLFF.

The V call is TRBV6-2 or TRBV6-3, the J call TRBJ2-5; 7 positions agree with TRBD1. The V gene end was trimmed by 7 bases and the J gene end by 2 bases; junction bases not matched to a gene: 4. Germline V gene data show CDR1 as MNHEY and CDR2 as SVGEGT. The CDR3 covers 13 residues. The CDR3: CASKGQPQETQYF. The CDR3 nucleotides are TGTGCCAGCAAGGGACAGCCGCAAGAGACCCAGTACTTC.

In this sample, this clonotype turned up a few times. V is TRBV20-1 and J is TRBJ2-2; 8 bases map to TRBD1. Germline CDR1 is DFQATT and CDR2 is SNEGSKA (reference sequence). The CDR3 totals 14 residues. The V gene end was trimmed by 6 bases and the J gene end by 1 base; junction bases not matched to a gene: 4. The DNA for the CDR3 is TGCAGTGCCCACGGACAGGGGAACACCGGGGAGCTGTTTTTT. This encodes CSAHGQGNTGELFF.

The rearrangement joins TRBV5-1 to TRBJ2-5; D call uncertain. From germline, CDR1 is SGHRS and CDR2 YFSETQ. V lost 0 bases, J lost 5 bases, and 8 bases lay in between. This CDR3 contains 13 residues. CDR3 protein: CASSLGTDETQYF. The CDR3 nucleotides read TGCGCCAGCAGCTTGGGGACGGACGAGACCCAGTACTTC.

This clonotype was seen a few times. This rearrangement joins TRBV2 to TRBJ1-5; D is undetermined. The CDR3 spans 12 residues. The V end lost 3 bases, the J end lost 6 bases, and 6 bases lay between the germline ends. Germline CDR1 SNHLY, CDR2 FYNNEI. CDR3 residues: CASSDSLQPQHF. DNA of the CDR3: TGTGCCAGCAGTGACTCCCTTCAGCCCCAGCATTTT.

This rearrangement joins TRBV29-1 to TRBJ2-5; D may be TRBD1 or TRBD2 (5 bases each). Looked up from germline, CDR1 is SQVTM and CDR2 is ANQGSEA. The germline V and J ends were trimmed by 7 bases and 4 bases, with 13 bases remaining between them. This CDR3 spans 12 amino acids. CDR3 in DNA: TGCAGCGCGGGACGGAAGGGAGAGACCCAGTACTTC. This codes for CSAGRKGETQYF.

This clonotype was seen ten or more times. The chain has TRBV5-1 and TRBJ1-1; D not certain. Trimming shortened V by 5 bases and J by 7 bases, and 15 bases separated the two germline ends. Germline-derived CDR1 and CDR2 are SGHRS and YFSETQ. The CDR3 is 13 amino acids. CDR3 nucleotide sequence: TGCGCCAGCAGTCGCCCGGACGCAGATGAAGCTTTCTTT. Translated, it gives CASSRPDADEAFF.

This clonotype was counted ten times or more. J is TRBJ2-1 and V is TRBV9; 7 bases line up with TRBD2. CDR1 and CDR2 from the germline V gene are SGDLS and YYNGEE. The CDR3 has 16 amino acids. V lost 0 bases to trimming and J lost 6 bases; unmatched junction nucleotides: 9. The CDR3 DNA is TGTGCCAGCAGCGTAGGCCCTTTGCGGGGGACCAATGAGCAGTTCTTC. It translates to CASSVGPLRGTNEQFF.

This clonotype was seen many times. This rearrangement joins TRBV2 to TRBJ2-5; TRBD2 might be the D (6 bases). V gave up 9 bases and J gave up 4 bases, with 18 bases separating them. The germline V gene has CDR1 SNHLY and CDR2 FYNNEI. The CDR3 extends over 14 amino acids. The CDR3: CASYSVGGGETQYF. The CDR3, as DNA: TGTGCCAGTTATAGCGTGGGAGGCGGAGAGACCCAGTACTTC. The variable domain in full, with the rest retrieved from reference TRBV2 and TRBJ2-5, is EPEVTQTPSHQVTQMGQEVILRCVPISNHLYFYWYRQILGQKVEFLVSFYNNEISEKSEIFDDQFSVERPDGSNFTLKIRSTKLEDSAMYFCASYSVGGGETQYFGPGTRLLVL.

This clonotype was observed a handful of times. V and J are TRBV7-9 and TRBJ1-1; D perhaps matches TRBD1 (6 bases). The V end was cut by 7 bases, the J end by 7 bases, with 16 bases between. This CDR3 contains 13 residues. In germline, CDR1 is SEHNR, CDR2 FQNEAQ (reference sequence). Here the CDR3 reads CASTRAGANEAFF. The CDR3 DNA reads TGTGCCAGCACCCGGGCGGGGGCGAATGAAGCTTTCTTT. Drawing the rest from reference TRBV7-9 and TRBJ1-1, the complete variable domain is DTGVSQNPRHKITKRGQNVTFRCDPISEHNRLYWYRQTLGQGPEFLTYFQNEAQLEKSRLLSDRFSAERPKGSFSTLEIQRTEQGDSAMYLCASTRAGANEAFFGQGTRLTVV.

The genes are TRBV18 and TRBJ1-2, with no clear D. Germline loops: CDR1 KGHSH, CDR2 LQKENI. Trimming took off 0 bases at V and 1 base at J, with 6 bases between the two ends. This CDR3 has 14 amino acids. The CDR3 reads CASSPPDLNYGYTF. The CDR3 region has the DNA TGTGCCAGCTCACCACCTGACCTTAACTATGGCTACACCTTC.